Included here is one T cell receptor beta chain sequence, with context. Antigen unknown. A much larger clone lies a single base off, so this may be a read error. TCRdb itself ran the reads through MiXCR, one entry per CDR3 protein. This sample has approximately 500,000 distinct CDR3 sequences, with approximately 17% found just once. These data come from a study of T cell repertoires in cytomegalovirus infection. Study-wide background: Public TCR beta signatures were indicative of both CMV infection and a matching HLA type. The study's findings and limits: Clonotypes of TCR beta that were HLA-C-restricted and CMV-specific dominated the ex vivo response.

Germline lookup yields CDR1 SGHVT and CDR2 SQSDAQ. This CDR3 has 16 residues. The chain recombines TRBV7-4 with TRBJ1-6, with 7 nucleotides matching TRBD1. The sequenced sample was CD8+ T cells from PBMCs. The receptor was isolated from a human donor in good health (CMV status not recorded). Some clones in this sample may be carry-over from other donors' samples. The CDR3 region has the DNA TGTGCCAGCAGCTTGGATCCCGGGACAGTAAATTCACACCTCCACTTT. It yields the protein CASSLDPGTVNSHLHF.